This T cell receptor beta chain was observed in a study of T cell repertoires in cytomegalovirus infection. Points from the study as a whole: People with CMV and the relevant HLA were identified by cumulative public TCR beta family frequency.

The CDR3 runs to 16 residues. Trimming pared 0 bases from V and 9 bases from J, leaving 19 bases between. The V gene's germline CDR1 is SGHTA and CDR2 FQGNSA. TCRdb ran MiXCR on the reads and lists one entry per CDR3 protein. The data show about 330,000 distinct CDR3 sequences, about 35% seen once. The sample holds a few counts of this clonotype. The antigen remains unidentified. V and J are TRBV7-2 and TRBJ2-3; D may match TRBD1 or TRBD2 (7 bases each). This clonotype originated in a human donor in good health (CMV status not recorded). Some clones in this sample may be carry-over from other donors' samples. The sequences come from cultured PBMCs, collected from culture after CMV antigen stimulation. Here the CDR3 DNA reads TGTGCCAGCAGCTTAGCAGGGGGCGGGAGTAGGGGGACGCAGTATTTT. Translated, it gives CASSLAGGGSRGTQYF. Full variable domain (missing parts from reference TRBV7-2 and TRBJ2-3): GAGVSQSPSNKVTEKGKDVELRCDPISGHTALYWYRQSLGQGLEFLIYFQGNSAPDKSGLPSDRFSAERTGGSVSTLTIQRTQQEDSAVYLCASSLAGGGSRGTQYFGPGTRLTVL.